The present T cell receptor beta chain was sequenced within a study of technical replicates of blood from a few donors. Worth noting for this clone: The junction departs from the called germline gene at one end, perhaps through a read error.

Profiling relied on immunoSEQ multiplex PCR, and the TCRdb table lists in-frame clones only, not all of them. The data show about 81,000 clones, around 95% seen once. The TCR originated in a human donor in good health. Sequenced input: T cells isolated from PBMCs.

CDR3 DNA: TGTGCTAGCAGCCCAGGGACAGGTCCATCCTACGAGCAGTACTTC. Encoded protein: CASSPGTGPSYEQYF. The V gene is TRBV7-7, the J gene TRBJ2-7, with 8 positions matching TRBD1. Germline assignment: CDR1 SSHAT and CDR2 FNYEAQ (reference sequence). This CDR3 spans 15 amino acids.